This TCR beta chain emerged from a study of T cell responses to AZD1222 COVID-19 vaccine. The length of the CDR3 is 14 residues. The ends were cut back, 4 bases at V and 10 bases at J, with 18 bases in the middle. The germline gives CDR1 MGHRA, CDR2 YSYEKL. The method was immunoSEQ multiplex PCR; TCRdb's version includes in-frame clones alone and lacks a portion of them. The sample lists about 140,000 clones, 70% to 90% occurring once. This sequence was found in an adult in good health. Sequenced material: peripheral blood, taken on day 0 of AZD1222 vaccination. The rearrangement uses TRBV4-1 and TRBJ2-3; D gene uncertain. The CDR3 DNA reads as TGCGCCAGCAGCCCGAATGGTCTGGAATATTCGCAGTATTTT. This sequence encodes CASSPNGLEYSQYF.